The 3 T cell receptor beta chains in this list originate from one sample, sequenced in a study of OX40 agonist ivuxolimab in advanced cancers. Libraries were constructed by the immunoSEQ multiplex PCR assay. TCRdb mirrors the immuneACCESS table, restricted to in-frame sequences. Some clones are absent from its copies; in checked studies, under half trace to an unresolved V gene, and the reason for the others is unknown. The sample profile shows about 150,000 clones; approximately 94% of them were found once. Around 0.33% of the sample belongs to the ten largest clones. The sequencing here drew on CD4+ or CD8+ T cells sorted from blood, taken in a trial of the OX40 agonist ivuxolimab. The receptors were sampled from an adult with an advanced solid tumor such as melanoma, head and neck, liver or kidney cancer.

The chain couples TRBV5-5 to TRBJ1-6, with D unresolved. The CDR3 covers 17 residues. Germline V CDR1 and CDR2: SGHKS, YYEKEE (reference sequence). Trimming took off 4 bases at V and 8 bases at J, with 22 bases between the two ends. CDR3: CASSLGPLPAGDSPLHF. CDR3 DNA: TGTGCCAGCAGCCTCGGCCCCCTACCCGCCGGGGATTCACCCCTCCACTTT.

V usage is TRBV6-6 and J usage is TRBJ1-2; a possible D gene is TRBD1 (6 bases). Trimming pared 7 bases from V and 0 bases from J, leaving 12 bases between. Germline V gene sequence: CDR1 MNHNY, CDR2 SVGAGI (reference sequence). The CDR3 is 14 residues long. The CDR3 protein is CASTGDTPNYGYTF. As DNA, the CDR3 is TGTGCCAGCACAGGGGACACACCTAACTATGGCTACACCTTC.

Comment on this clone: This sample also contains other DNA sequences that code for the same CDR3. The chain employs TRBV30 and TRBJ1-2; D might be TRBD1 (5 bases). The CDR3 spans 12 residues. The germline gives CDR1 GTSNPN, CDR2 SVGIG (reference sequence). Trimming took off 0 bases at V and 4 bases at J, with 6 bases between the two ends. DNA for the CDR3: TGTGCCTGGAGTGTCGGGACCTATGGCTACACCTTC. Translating gives CAWSVGTYGYTF.